This record concerns one T cell receptor (beta chain) sequence. This clone was counted a single time. Its specific antigen is unknown. No clone much larger than this one lies a single base away; base qualities are absent. This sample was included in a study of shared clonotypes between healthy human individuals (dated by TCRdb to 2018 to 2020). Turning to the overall study: Three men and a couple of women, aged 18 to 49 years, made up the cohort. Per donor, three plates each were used for CD4 naive and CD4 memory, two for CD8 naive, and one for CD8 memory. To estimate repertoire size and how much clonotype sharing occurs between individuals, the study deeply sequenced the blood TCR repertoires of five healthy adults. Libraries were prepared and TCR repertoires were sequenced by different laboratories using diverse techniques, in order to increase sequencing depth and limit assay-specific biases. Between about 0.94 and 10 billion PBMCs per donor were obtained by leukapheresis.

Germline trimming amounts to 5 bases on V and 2 bases on J, with 9 as the count of junction bases outside the gene matches. As encoded in the germline V gene, CDR1 is MDHEN while CDR2 is SYDVKM. From the cysteine up to the phenylalanine, the CDR3 has a length of 16 residues. Here the CDR3 DNA is all that survives: 48 bases in frame from base 1. CD8 naive samples were CD45RO-negative cells positively selected for CCR7, giving a CD45RA+CCR7+ population that excluded TemRA cells. The donors were healthy, HIV-negative adults who had no recently reported acute infections or vaccinations. Every donor was a Caucasian adult living in Nashville, Tennessee, USA. Blood was collected by leukapheresis, and PBMCs were isolated by Ficoll-Histopaque density gradient centrifugation and then cryopreserved in liquid nitrogen vapor phase. Analytical flow cytometry was used to check the purity and quantity of every magnetically sorted T cell population. Genomic DNA was isolated from each sorted fraction and quantified by UV absorbance on a Nanodrop 2000c.

TCR CDR3 regions were amplified from genomic DNA by multiplex PCR using the deep immunoSEQ assay. Extracted genomic DNA from each cell subset was distributed evenly across all wells of several immunoSEQ 96-well plates, and each plate was treated as a replicate. For sorted subsets, around 200 ng genomic DNA, equal to about 30,000 T cell genomes, was loaded into each replicate PCR. Purified libraries were measured with a Qubit 3.0 fluorometer, size-checked on a Bioanalyzer 2100, and measured again with the KAPA Library Quantification kit. A separate single-read 150-cycle Illumina NextSeq 550 flow cell was used to sequence each immunoSEQ 96-well plate. The study's own analysis went as follows. Because the immunoSEQ output held only junctional sequences and lacked quality scores, the filtering could not match the filtering applied to full-length reads. Sequences were annotated with PyIR, a Python wrapper for IgBLAST v1.9, using IMGT germline references to assign V/J genes and CDR3. Reads were removed for weak V/J assignments (E-value above 1e-6), missing CDR3, stop codons, out-of-frame junctions, or ambiguous translated residues. V3J clonotypes were defined as sequences sharing the same inferred V gene, J gene, and CDR3 amino acid sequence. Percentage overlap between repertoires was calculated by dividing the number of shared unique clonotypes by the size of the smaller repertoire. Three approaches were used to assess repertoire richness: RTK rarefaction, the Chao1 estimator, and Recon v2.1 estimates of unobserved clonotypes. Generation probabilities were computed with OLGA for all TCRbeta clonotypes obtained by the gDNA method from four donors. TCRdb limited this immuneACCESS table to in-frame rearrangements with V and J called. A share of clones is missing; checked studies link under half to unresolved V genes, and the rest is unexplained. V, J and clone size are those of that table, while D and trimming were read from the DNA. The sample has approximately 2,200,000 clones on record, just over 90% of them singletons. 1.7% of the sample goes to the ten largest clones.

General findings and caveats noted by the study authors: Larger estimated clonotype richness was generally found for naive subsets than for memory subsets. Sampling was restricted to blood, and TCR repertoires in tissues likely differ from the TCR repertoires found in blood. Rarefaction of sorted-subset datasets indicated incomplete sequencing despite the large sequencing depth. Pairwise subsampling indicated that sequencing depth was expected to affect the degree of clonotype sharing among donors. The genetic and exposure-history diversity represented was limited by the small number of donors. When several donors were compared, the shared fraction of clonotypes was about 5.5% for naive CD4, over 3% for naive CD8, 2% to 2.5% for memory CD4, and 0.35% to 0.4% for memory CD8. Clonotypes shared by all four sorted-subset donors showed higher generation probabilities than non-shared clonotypes.

Specimen: naive CD8+ T cells from PBMCs. This specimen's cell subset or site label, interpreted: CD45RA+CCR7+. The sequence was collected from a man aged 18 to 29 in good health. Some clones in this sample may be carry-over from other donors' samples. The chain uses TRBV28 and TRBJ1-2, with 9 bases matching TRBD1. The CDR3 loop reads CASSIKGQGINYGYTF. The nucleotide sequence reads TGTGCCAGCAGTATAAAAGGACAGGGGATCAACTATGGCTACACCTTC.